The 11 T cell receptor beta chains presented below share a single source sample, sequenced in a study of blood T cell repertoires in COVID-19. Generated by immunoSEQ multiplex PCR, the TCRdb table keeps only in-frame clones and is missing some. The sample carries 88,000 or so clones, roughly 89% recorded once. Sequenced input: PBMCs or T cells enriched from blood (not recorded which). These receptors came from a woman in her forties or fifties with acute COVID-19.

The J gene is TRBJ1-1, the V gene TRBV7-3; no clear D. V dropped 2 bases and J dropped 5 bases, with 9 bases sitting between them. This CDR3 contains 13 residues. CDR1 and CDR2 from the germline V gene are SGHTA and FQGTGA. In nucleotides, the CDR3 is TGTGCCAGCAGCTTAGGCGGTGGGACTGAAGCTTTCTTT. It yields the protein CASSLGGGTEAFF.

This clone was found a few times. The V and J genes are TRBV7-2 and TRBJ1-5; TRBD1 aligns across 9 bases. Unmatched junction bases numbered 5, after V lost 4 bases and J lost 7 bases. Germline CDR1 SGHTA, CDR2 FQGNSA. The CDR3 covers 14 residues. The CDR3 here is CASSSQGARQPQHF. CDR3 nucleotide sequence: TGTGCCAGCAGCTCACAGGGGGCGCGACAGCCCCAGCATTTT. Looking up the rest from reference TRBV7-2 and TRBJ1-5 gives the full variable domain: GAGVSQSPSNKVTEKGKDVELRCDPISGHTALYWYRQSLGQGLEFLIYFQGNSAPDKSGLPSDRFSAERTGGSVSTLTIQRTQQEDSAVYLCASSSQGARQPQHFGDGTRLSIL.

The chain joins TRBV7-9 to TRBJ1-4; perhaps TRBD1 as D (5 bases). V lost 0 bases, J lost 7 bases, and 12 bases lay in between. The CDR3 totals 15 residues. In germline, CDR1 is SEHNR, CDR2 FQNEAQ (reference sequence). CDR3: CASSLAQGFGEKLFF. The CDR3 nucleotides read TGTGCCAGCAGCTTAGCGCAGGGATTCGGTGAAAAACTGTTTTTT.

This chain uses TRBV9 with TRBJ2-3, with D possibly matching TRBD2 (6 bases). V was cut by 0 bases and J by 2 bases, with 7 bases left in between. CDR3 length: 14 amino acids. From germline, CDR1 is SGDLS and CDR2 YYNGEE. CDR3 region: CASSVVAATDTQYF. In nucleotides, the CDR3 is TGTGCCAGCAGCGTAGTAGCGGCCACAGATACGCAGTATTTT.

The chain combines TRBV12-3 or TRBV12-4 with TRBJ1-2; TRBD1 matches at 9 bases. V lost 3 bases to trimming and J lost 5 bases; unmatched junction nucleotides: 1. The length of the CDR3 is 13 residues. In DNA, the CDR3 is TGTGCCAGCAGTTTGACAGGGGGATATGGCTACACCTTC. It specifies CASSLTGGYGYTF.

The chain is built from TRBV6-5 and TRBJ2-3, with D possibly matching TRBD2 (5 bases). Germline loops: CDR1 MNHEY, CDR2 SVGAGI. Trimming shortened V by 6 bases and J by 0 bases, and 7 bases separated the two germline ends. This CDR3 comprises 13 residues. The CDR3 sequence: CASSGVSTDTQYF. The CDR3 DNA reads TGTGCCAGCAGCGGGGTGAGCACAGATACGCAGTATTTT.

V usage is TRBV29-1 and J usage is TRBJ2-1; 12 bases map to TRBD2. CDR3 length: 14 residues. Germline CDR1 and CDR2: SQVTM and ANQGSEA. Trimming at V came to 6 bases and at J to 10 bases, leaving 10 bases not matched to a gene. The CDR3 region has the DNA TGCAGCGTCCAAGGACTAGCGGGATTAGGGGAGCAGTTCTTC. This translates into CSVQGLAGLGEQFF.

The V gene is TRBV3-1 (or the pseudogene TRBV3-2), the J gene TRBJ2-7, with 7 nucleotides matching TRBD2. Trimming removed 8 bases from V and 2 bases from J; junction bases left unmatched: 0. Germline values: CDR1 LGHDT, CDR2 YNNKEL (reference sequence). The CDR3 has 11 residues. The CDR3 DNA reads as TGTGCCAGCGGGAGGGCCTACGAGCAGTACTTC. Translating gives CASGRAYEQYF.

This clone was counted once. The chain carries TRBV7-6 and TRBJ1-1; D possibly corresponds to TRBD1 (6 bases). Germline V gives CDR1 SGHVS, CDR2 FNYEAQ. Trimming pared 2 bases from V and 0 bases from J, leaving 7 bases between. The CDR3 has 14 residues. The CDR3, as DNA: TGTGCCAGCAGCTTAACAGGGATGAACACTGAAGCTTTCTTT. Its protein product is CASSLTGMNTEAFF.

CDR3 protein: CAISDGTQHYEQFF. The CDR3 DNA reads as TGTGCCATCAGTGACGGGACTCAACATTACGAGCAGTTCTTC. The chain is built from TRBV10-3 and TRBJ2-1; maybe TRBD2 (6 bases). The V gene's germline CDR1 is ENHRY and CDR2 SYGVKD. The germline V and J ends were trimmed by 3 bases and 10 bases, with 16 bases remaining between them. This CDR3 is built from 14 residues.

This chain joins TRBV9 and TRBJ2-1; D is possibly TRBD1 (5 bases). The V and J ends lost 0 bases and 0 bases respectively, with 10 bases between them. Per the germline V gene, CDR1 is SGDLS and CDR2 is YYNGEE. The CDR3 consists of 16 residues. CDR3 coding DNA: TGTGCCAGCAGCGTAGCAGGGTACTCCTCCTACAATGAGCAGTTCTTC. Protein: CASSVAGYSSYNEQFF.